This T cell receptor (beta chain) was obtained from a study of T cell repertoires in cytomegalovirus infection (dated by TCRdb to the late 2010s). With respect to the entire study: Peptide stimulations targeted recently identified HLA-C-restricted CMV epitopes, whose presentation resists viral immunomodulation, together with well-studied HLA-B-restricted epitopes. Donor HLA type was relevant to the analysis, because carriage of CMV infection together with the matching HLA type was indicated by public TCR beta signatures. Results the study describes overall, beyond this receptor: Carriers of CMV infection plus the relevant HLA type were discriminated by the cumulative frequency of public TCR beta family members in the study cohort and in an independent roughly 340-donor cohort. The ex vivo response was dominated by HLA-C-restricted CMV-specific TCR beta clonotypes, and the single most frequent clonotype in two of eight donors was supplied by these HLA-C-restricted clonotypes.

The treatment or condition label here, explained by the study, means: in vitro stimulation with specific CMV peptide epitopes to enrich CMV-specific T cells. In regard to this clonotype: The antigen it recognizes is unknown. At one end the junction does not follow the germline gene, possibly because of a read error.

Data came from an Illumina HiSeq 1500. Using fastp trimming at Q25 and MiXCR clonotype assembly, TCRdb reanalyzed the public sequencing data and kept in-frame beta chains. Rows matching on CDR3 protein sequence are summarized as one entry with the most common DNA and genes. In this sample the table shows around 750,000 distinct CDR3 sequences, 30% to 35% of which occur a single time. The ten largest clones capture around 11% of the sample. The germline V gene provides CDR1 MNHEY and CDR2 SVGEGT. From its cysteine to its phenylalanine, the CDR3 spans 17 amino acids. Of all the DNA, just the CDR3 is kept, 51 bases in frame from base 1.

Material: cultured CD8+ T cells from PBMCs, obtained from culture after CMV antigen stimulation. This clonotype was obtained from a human donor in good health (CMV status not recorded). Some clones in this sample may be carry-over from other donors' samples. Recombination linked TRBV6-2 or TRBV6-3 to TRBJ2-2; the D call is tentative, TRBD1 or TRBD2, as each matches 6 bases. The DNA is TGTGCCAGCAGCTCCCGGGGGCTTACCGGAAACATCGGGGAGCTGTTTTTT. It translates as CASSSRGLTGNIGELFF.